This entry describes one T cell receptor beta chain. CDR1 is SGDLS, CDR2 YYNGEE, per germline. The V end lost 3 bases, the J end lost 1 base, and 10 bases lay between the germline ends. The CDR3 spans 15 residues. TCRdb's copy holds only in-frame clones and misses some; the assay was immunoSEQ multiplex PCR. Among 150,000 to 200,000 clones listed, roughly 89% were seen once. The data stem from a study of control samples from healthy donors and cancer patients. The chain combines TRBV9 with TRBJ2-2; D is undetermined. Sequencing was carried out using blood. This TCR was sampled from a woman aged 45 to 65 in good health. The CDR3 region has the DNA TGTGCCAGCAGCGCAACCCCCAGGAACACCGGGGAGCTGTTTTTT. Its protein is CASSATPRNTGELFF.